These T cell receptor beta chains were read from a single sample in a study of shared clonotypes between healthy human individuals. Sequenced by immunoSEQ multiplex PCR; TCRdb stores in-frame clones only, minus some. The data hold a few million clones, with more than 80% observed a single time. The sample was naive CD4+ T cells from PBMCs. The receptor set was obtained from a man younger than 35 in good health. Some clones in this sample may be carry-over from other donors' samples. Both conserved end residues are part of each CDR3. D genes are given only for firm matches. Part of the rows lack a size; the others show once, few, many or a class for expanded clones.

abundance,v_gene,d_gene,j_gene,CDR3aa,CDR3nt
NA,TRBV28,NA,TRBJ2-2,CASLGGQLHTGELFF,TGTGCCAGCTTAGGAGGACAGCTCCACACCGGGGAGCTGTTTTTT
once,TRBV6-1,NA,TRBJ2-5,CASSESYKTSETQYF,TGTGCCAGCAGTGAATCTTATAAGACTTCCGAGACCCAGTACTTC
NA,TRBV7-2,NA,TRBJ1-3,CASSFSRRGLGNTIYF,TGTGCCAGCAGCTTTTCTCGACGTGGGCTGGGAAACACCATATATTTT
NA,TRBV2,TRBD1,TRBJ1-5,CASSPRTGGSNQPQHF,TGTGCCAGCAGTCCTAGGACAGGAGGGAGCAATCAGCCCCAGCATTTT
NA,TRBV6-4,NA,TRBJ2-7,CASSDSKQGGSDEQYF,TGTGCCAGCAGTGACTCGAAGCAAGGGGGTTCCGACGAGCAGTACTTC
NA,TRBV7-9,TRBD1,TRBJ1-4,CASSLGTGDPTNEKLFF,TGTGCCAGCAGCTTAGGGACAGGGGACCCAACTAATGAAAAACTGTTTTTT
NA,TRBV28,NA,TRBJ2-7,CASSLSYGGGQGNF,TGTGCCAGCAGTTTATCATACGGGGGGGGACAGGGAAACTTC
NA,TRBV4-3,TRBD1,TRBJ1-5,CASSQAPGQGASGQPQHF,TGCGCCAGCAGCCAAGCCCCGGGACAGGGGGCGTCGGGTCAGCCCCAGCATTTT
few,TRBV9,NA,TRBJ2-1,CASSVGRGNNEQFF,TGTGCCAGCAGCGTAGGCAGGGGCAACAATGAGCAGTTCTTC
few,TRBV2,TRBD1,TRBJ2-2,CASRVGQANTGELFF,TGTGCCAGCAGAGTGGGACAGGCGAACACCGGGGAGCTGTTTTTT
NA,TRBV9,NA,TRBJ2-4,CASSVGSGFKNIQYF,TGTGCCAGCAGCGTAGGTAGTGGATTCAAAAACATTCAGTACTTC
NA,TRBV7-9,NA,TRBJ2-7,CASSRGSTIYEQYF,TGTGCCAGCAGCCGGGGCTCTACAATTTACGAGCAGTACTTC
once,TRBV5-4,NA,TRBJ1-2,CASSGRRLYGYTF,TGTGCCAGCAGCGGTAGACGGCTCTATGGCTACACCTTC
NA,TRBV5-1,NA,TRBJ2-7,CASSFISGGDYEQYF,TGCGCCAGCAGCTTTATATCCGGCGGGGATTACGAGCAGTACTTC
NA,TRBV18,NA,TRBJ2-5,CASSPASGAGSLRETQYF,TGTGCCAGCTCACCCGCCTCAGGCGCAGGGAGTTTGCGAGAGACCCAGTACTTC
NA,TRBV29-1,NA,TRBJ2-2,CSVGGFRGKGTGELFF,TGCAGCGTGGGGGGCTTCCGCGGGAAGGGCACCGGGGAGCTGTTTTTT
once,TRBV2,TRBD2,TRBJ2-3,CASRARLLRESTDTQYF,TGTGCCAGCAGAGCTCGACTCTTGCGGGAGAGTACCGATACGCAGTATTTT
few,TRBV28,NA,TRBJ1-1,CASSFSDRNTEAFF,TGTGCCAGCAGTTTTTCGGACAGGAACACTGAAGCTTTCTTT
NA,TRBV7-2,NA,TRBJ2-1,CASSLAGPGTYNEQFF,TGTGCCAGCAGCTTAGCGGGACCAGGGACATACAATGAGCAGTTCTTC
NA,TRBV30,NA,TRBJ1-5,CAWSVTEAQPQHF,TGTGCCTGGAGTGTAACCGAGGCCCAGCCCCAGCATTTT
NA,TRBV5-1,TRBD1,TRBJ2-1,CASSVGTGINNEQFF,TGCGCCAGCAGCGTGGGGACAGGTATCAACAATGAGCAGTTCTTC
NA,TRBV10-3,TRBD1,TRBJ2-5,CAISEYRRTTGEETQYF,TGTGCCATCAGTGAGTACCGAAGAACCACAGGGGAAGAGACCCAGTACTTC
NA,TRBV7-6,TRBD1,TRBJ1-3,CASSSRQGVAGNTIYF,TGTGCCAGCAGCTCGCGACAGGGGGTAGCTGGAAACACCATATATTTT